These 4 T cell receptor beta chains were sequenced from one sample in a study of high-grade serous ovarian cancer treatment subgroups. Libraries were prepared by immunoSEQ multiplex PCR; TCRdb keeps only in-frame clonotypes and omits some of them. The table has tens of thousands of clones, around 80% seen once. The tumor samples were collected prior to definitive surgery or chemotherapy. The sample taken for sequencing was tumor tissue. All receptors derive from a human donor with high-grade serous ovarian cancer.

The gene calls are TRBV15 and TRBJ1-4; TRBD1 agrees at 7 bases. The CDR3 is 14 amino acids. CDR1 LNHNV and CDR2 YYDKDF come from the germline V gene (reference sequence). V shed 3 bases and J 5 bases; nucleotides not matched to a gene: 3. CDR3 nucleotide sequence: TGTGCCACCAGCAGGGGGACAGTCAATGAAAAACTGTTTTTT. Translating it yields CATSRGTVNEKLFF.

This chain joins TRBV10-1 and TRBJ2-3; TRBD2 agrees at 9 bases. The V gene end was trimmed by 1 base and the J gene end by 7 bases; junction bases not matched to a gene: 9. Germline V gives CDR1 WNHNN, CDR2 SYGVQD (reference sequence). The CDR3 is 16 amino acids. CDR3 loop: CASSELREGRRNTQYF. The CDR3 DNA reads TGCGCCAGCAGTGAGTTGCGGGAGGGCCGGAGGAATACGCAGTATTTT.

This chain joins TRBV4-1 and TRBJ1-6, with 9 nucleotides matching TRBD1. V was clipped by 1 base and J by 8 bases; unmatched bases: 9. The CDR3 covers 17 residues. The germline V gene encodes CDR1 MGHRA and CDR2 YSYEKL. The CDR3 here is CASSQVLQGASDSPLHF. Written as DNA, the CDR3 is TGCGCCAGCAGCCAAGTGCTACAGGGGGCGAGCGATTCACCCCTCCACTTT.

This clone was detected a few times. The CDR3 loop is CASSRGVMGTEAFF. Written as DNA, the CDR3 is TGTGCCAGCAGTAGAGGGGTTATGGGCACTGAAGCTTTCTTT. The chain combines TRBV6-5 with TRBJ1-1; tentatively, D is TRBD1 (5 bases). Trimming took 5 bases from V and 4 from J, leaving 14 bases between them. This CDR3 has 14 amino acids. CDR1 is MNHEY and CDR2 is SVGAGI in the germline V gene.